These 27 T cell receptor beta chains came from one sample sequenced in a study of T cell responses to AZD1222 COVID-19 vaccine. TCRdb's copy holds only in-frame clones and misses some; the assay was immunoSEQ multiplex PCR. The profile shows 90,000 to 120,000 clones, nearly 90% of them singletons. The sample consisted of peripheral blood, taken 28 days after the second AZD1222 dose. The receptors were gathered from an adult who received the AZD1222 COVID-19 vaccine.

This clone was seen a single time. This chain links TRBV3-1 (or the pseudogene TRBV3-2) with TRBJ1-3; D remains ambiguous. Germline values: CDR1 LGHDT, CDR2 YNNKEL (reference sequence). CDR3 length equals 13 residues. Deletions cut 5 bases from V and 0 bases from J, with 5 bases between. The CDR3 sequence: CASSTVSGNTIYF. DNA of the CDR3: TGTGCCAGCAGCACTGTCTCTGGAAACACCATATATTTT.

This clone was observed once. The chain joins TRBV19 to TRBJ2-2; D is unclear. With 0 bases removed from V and 3 bases from J, the gap between germline ends came to 5 bases. The length of the CDR3 is 14 residues. Germline V gene sequence: CDR1 LNHDA, CDR2 SQIVND (reference sequence). DNA of the CDR3: TGTGCCAGTAGTATAGAACCCCACACCGGGGAGCTGTTTTTT. The encoded protein is CASSIEPHTGELFF.

V and J are TRBV5-1 and TRBJ2-1, with 9 bases lining up with TRBD2. The CDR3 consists of 16 residues. Per germline, CDR1 SGHRS and CDR2 YFSETQ. After removal of 1 base from V and 3 bases from J, the junction contained 5 bases not matched to a gene. Written as DNA, the CDR3 is TGCGCCAGCAGCTTGTTAGCGGGGGCCAACTACAATGAGCAGTTCTTC. This translates into CASSLLAGANYNEQFF.

This chain uses TRBV19 with TRBJ1-2; possible D gene TRBD1, 6 bases. V was cut by 7 bases and J by 4 bases, with 19 bases left in between. The CDR3 has 15 residues. CDR1 is LNHDA, CDR2 SQIVND, per germline (reference sequence). CDR3 loop: CASTTGSGNGYGYTF. CDR3 DNA: TGTGCCAGTACCACAGGGTCGGGCAATGGCTATGGCTACACCTTC. Supplemented by reference TRBV19 and TRBJ1-2, the full variable domain reads DGGITQSPKYLFRKEGQNVTLSCEQNLNHDAMYWYRQDPGQGLRLIYYSQIVNDFQKGDIAEGYSVSREKKESFPLTVTSAQKNPTAFYLCASTTGSGNGYGYTFGSGTRLTVV.

The chain recombines TRBV19 with TRBJ2-7; D tentatively reads TRBD1 or TRBD2 (5 bases each). The V end was cut by 2 bases, the J end by 4 bases, with 18 bases between. Germline CDR1 and CDR2: LNHDA and SQIVND (reference sequence). The CDR3 has 16 amino acids. As DNA, the CDR3 is TGTGCCAGTAGTATAAGAGGCCAGGGACCCTCATACGAGCAGTACTTC. Its protein is CASSIRGQGPSYEQYF.

Turning to this clone: Other DNA variants within this sample encode the same CDR3. CDR3 bases: TGCGCCAGCAGTTACTCGGGGACAGGGAACACCGGGGAGCTGTTTTTT. This encodes CASSYSGTGNTGELFF. The chain is built from TRBV5-1 and TRBJ2-2, with 8 bases fitting TRBD1. V shed 5 bases, J shed 1 base, and the junction held 7 bases outside the gene matches. The germline CDR1 and CDR2 sequences are SGHRS and YFSETQ. CDR3 length: 16 amino acids.

The count of this clone is one. The genes are TRBV18 and TRBJ1-5; 10 bases match TRBD1. CDR1 KGHSH and CDR2 LQKENI come from the germline V gene. This CDR3 is 14 amino acids long. V shed 5 bases and J 4 bases; nucleotides not matched to a gene: 2. The CDR3 protein is CASSGTGENQPQHF. In DNA form, the CDR3 reads TGTGCCAGCTCAGGGACAGGGGAGAATCAGCCCCAGCATTTT.

This chain's CDR3 is CASSLWGDGELFF. The CDR3 DNA reads TGTGCCAGCAGCTTATGGGGAGACGGGGAGCTGTTTTTT. The chain joins TRBV7-2 to TRBJ2-2; tentative D call: TRBD2 (5 bases). The germline gives CDR1 SGHTA, CDR2 FQGNSA. V lost 2 bases and J 7 bases, leaving 8 bases between the germline ends. This CDR3 comprises 13 residues.

The V and J genes are TRBV5-1 and TRBJ2-2; D is undetermined. Per the germline V gene, CDR1 is SGHRS and CDR2 is YFSETQ. V was cut by 0 bases and J by 5 bases, with 5 bases left in between. This CDR3 contains 13 residues. The CDR3, as DNA: TGCGCCAGCAGCTTGGGGGTAACCGGGGAGCTGTTTTTT. Protein sequence: CASSLGVTGELFF.

The chain links TRBV12-3 or TRBV12-4 to TRBJ2-1; no reliable D call. Trimming shortened V by 3 bases and J by 6 bases, and 6 bases separated the two germline ends. The CDR3 is 12 residues long. The CDR3 sequence is CASSFPANEQFF. The CDR3, as DNA: TGTGCCAGCAGTTTTCCTGCCAATGAGCAGTTCTTC.

The J gene is TRBJ1-3, the V gene TRBV10-2; D is perhaps TRBD1 (6 bases). Trimming pared 7 bases from V and 2 bases from J, leaving 9 bases between. The CDR3 covers 13 residues. Germline values: CDR1 WSHSY, CDR2 SAAADI. This CDR3 reads CASITGTGNTIYF. In DNA, the CDR3 is TGCGCCAGCATCACAGGGACTGGAAACACCATATATTTT.

The chain links TRBV10-1 to TRBJ2-7; TRBD2 matches 8 bases. This CDR3 contains 14 residues. CDR1 and CDR2 (germline): WNHNN, SYGVQD (reference sequence). J lost 3 bases, V lost 4 bases, and 5 bases had no gene match. CDR3 nucleotides: TGCGCCAGCAGTGGGACTAGCATATACTACGAGCAGTACTTC. The encoded protein is CASSGTSIYYEQYF.

The V and J genes are TRBV2 and TRBJ2-3; 10 nucleotides align to TRBD1. The germline V gene has CDR1 SNHLY and CDR2 FYNNEI. This CDR3 contains 14 residues. The trim removed 5 bases at V and 3 bases at J, leaving 2 bases unmatched. CDR3 amino acids: CASSRQGATDTQYF. The CDR3 DNA is TGTGCCAGCAGTAGACAGGGGGCAACAGATACGCAGTATTTT.

The CDR3 DNA reads as TGTGCCAGCAGCCAAGTCAGCGGGGGACCGTCCTACGAGCAGTACTTC. It translates to CASSQVSGGPSYEQYF. The chain has TRBV3-1 (or the pseudogene TRBV3-2) and TRBJ2-7; 8 bases map to TRBD2. The CDR3 has 16 residues. Germline V CDR1 and CDR2: LGHDT, YNNKEL (reference sequence). V trimming: 1 base; J trimming: 1 base; junction bases outside the gene matches: 6.

The chain is built from TRBV27 and TRBJ1-5; D is unresolved. Trimming removed 8 bases at V and 1 base at J, with 21 bases between. The CDR3 has 17 residues. Germline assignment: CDR1 MNHEY and CDR2 SMNVEV (reference sequence). The CDR3 DNA follows: TGTGCCAGCCGACTCACGACGGGCCCGGAAAGCAATCAGCCCCAGCATTTT. Translating it yields CASRLTTGPESNQPQHF.

The chain uses TRBV6-5 and TRBJ1-2; the match to TRBD1 covers 7 bases. The CDR3 sequence is 15 residues long. Per germline, CDR1 MNHEY and CDR2 SVGAGI. V lost 7 bases to trimming and J lost 5 bases; unmatched junction nucleotides: 13. The CDR3 protein is CASNSHQGGRYGYTF. Here the CDR3 DNA reads TGTGCCAGCAACAGCCACCAGGGGGGCCGATATGGCTACACCTTC.

The CDR3 region is CASSPTGGGQPQHF. In DNA, the CDR3 is TGTGCCAGCAGTCCGACGGGAGGCGGTCAGCCCCAGCATTTT. V and J are TRBV2 and TRBJ1-5, with D uncertain. Germline V gene data show CDR1 as SNHLY and CDR2 as FYNNEI. There are 14 residues in the CDR3. With 5 bases removed from V and 6 bases from J, the gap between germline ends came to 14 bases.

The chain is built from TRBV13 and TRBJ1-1, with a possible D match to TRBD1 (6 bases). Trimming took 5 bases from V and 4 from J, leaving 11 bases between them. This CDR3 contains 13 residues. The germline V gene has CDR1 PRHDT and CDR2 FYEKMQ (reference sequence). The CDR3 DNA is TGTGCCAGCAGCAGCGGGACAACCACTGAAGCTTTCTTT. Translating gives CASSSGTTTEAFF.

The chain links TRBV10-3 to TRBJ2-7; D is perhaps TRBD1 or TRBD2 (5 bases each). From germline, CDR1 is ENHRY and CDR2 SYGVKD. Trimming pared 4 bases from V and 1 base from J, leaving 11 bases between. The CDR3 consists of 14 residues. The DNA for the CDR3 is TGTGCCATCAGTGGGGGGACGGATTCCTACGAGCAGTACTTC. Translated: CAISGGTDSYEQYF.

V gene TRBV6-5 combines with J gene TRBJ1-5; D unresolved. The CDR3 consists of 15 residues. Germline values: CDR1 MNHEY, CDR2 SVGAGI. Trimming removed 2 bases from V and 4 bases from J, with 12 bases in between. CDR3 DNA sequence: TGTGCCAGCAGTTACAGCCCAAAAGGGAATCAGCCCCAGCATTTT. It is translated as CASSYSPKGNQPQHF.

V is TRBV7-9 and J is TRBJ1-4, with a tentative D call TRBD1 (5 bases). The germline V gene has CDR1 SEHNR and CDR2 FQNEAQ (reference sequence). This CDR3 spans 14 amino acids. V was trimmed by 1 base and J by 4 bases, leaving 7 bases between them. The CDR3 region has the DNA TGTGCCAGCAGCTTAGGACAGAATAATGAAAAACTGTTTTTT. Protein sequence: CASSLGQNNEKLFF.

V usage is TRBV29-1 and J usage is TRBJ1-2, with 10 bases matching TRBD1. V gave up 6 bases and J gave up 4 bases; unmatched junction bases: 5. There are 13 residues in the CDR3. Germline-derived CDR1 and CDR2 are SQVTM and ANQGSEA. CDR3 DNA sequence: TGCAGCGTGACAGGGGGCTACGGCTATGGCTACACCTTC. Encoded protein: CSVTGGYGYGYTF.

This clone came up once. The V call is TRBV5-1, the J call TRBJ2-3, with D tentatively TRBD1 (7 bases). V was clipped by 0 bases and J by 0 bases, with 20 bases between them. Germline CDR1 SGHRS, CDR2 YFSETQ. This CDR3 is 19 amino acids long. CDR3 coding DNA: TGCGCCAGCAGCTTGGCAGGGGGGCGTAACAGGGCGAGCACAGATACGCAGTATTTT. Protein sequence: CASSLAGGRNRASTDTQYF.

V usage is TRBV28 and J usage is TRBJ2-7, with D possibly matching TRBD2 (6 bases). Germline V gene data show CDR1 as MDHEN and CDR2 as SYDVKM. The CDR3 length is 12 residues. V was clipped by 7 bases and J by 6 bases, with 13 bases between them. The CDR3 nucleotides are TGTGCCAGCACCTTACGGGGAGGCGAGCAGTACTTC. This translates into CASTLRGGEQYF.

The chain carries TRBV7-8 and TRBJ1-5; the match to TRBD1 covers 8 bases. The CDR3 totals 17 residues. V was clipped by 0 bases and J by 3 bases; unmatched bases: 7. From germline, CDR1 is SGHVS and CDR2 FQNEAQ. The CDR3 nucleotides read TGTGCCAGCAGCTTAGCGCGGGGGACAGGAGTCAATCAGCCCCAGCATTTT. Its translation: CASSLARGTGVNQPQHF.

The chain combines TRBV5-4 with TRBJ2-1; D remains ambiguous. Germline V gives CDR1 SGHNT, CDR2 YYREEE (reference sequence). This CDR3 comprises 15 residues. The V gene lost 0 bases and the J gene lost 4 bases, with 11 bases spanning the gap. CDR3 sequence reads: CASSLGGGVYNEQFF. For the CDR3, the DNA is TGTGCCAGCAGCTTGGGGGGTGGGGTATACAATGAGCAGTTCTTC.

The chain recombines TRBV10-2 with TRBJ2-3; no firm D call. The CDR3 is 12 amino acids. CDR1 is WSHSY, CDR2 SAAADI, per germline. Trimming stripped 5 bases from V and 0 bases from J, with 3 bases between. As DNA, the CDR3 is TGCGCCAGCAGTTCTAGCACAGATACGCAGTATTTT. Its translation: CASSSSTDTQYF.